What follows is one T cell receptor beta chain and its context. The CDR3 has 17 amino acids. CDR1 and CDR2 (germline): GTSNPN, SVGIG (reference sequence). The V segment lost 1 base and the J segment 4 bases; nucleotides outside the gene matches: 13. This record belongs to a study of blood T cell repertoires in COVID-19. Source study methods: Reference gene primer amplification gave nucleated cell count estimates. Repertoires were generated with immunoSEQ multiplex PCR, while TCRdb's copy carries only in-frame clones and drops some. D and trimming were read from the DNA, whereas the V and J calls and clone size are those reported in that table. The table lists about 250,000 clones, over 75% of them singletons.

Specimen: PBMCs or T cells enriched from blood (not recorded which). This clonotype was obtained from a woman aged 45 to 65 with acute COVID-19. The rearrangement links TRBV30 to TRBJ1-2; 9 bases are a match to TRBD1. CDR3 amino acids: CAWSAGDRDFPLYGYTF. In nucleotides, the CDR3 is TGTGCCTGGAGTGCGGGGGACAGGGATTTCCCCCTCTATGGCTACACCTTC.